This entry features one TCR beta chain sequence. These data come from a study of blood T cell repertoires in COVID-19. The CDR3 is 15 residues long. Trimming pared 3 bases from V and 10 bases from J, leaving 19 bases between. Germline CDR1 KGHSH, CDR2 LQKENI. Method: immunoSEQ multiplex PCR; TCRdb's copy keeps in-frame clones and lacks some. The sample contains about 410,000 clones, roughly 89% of which appear only once. The TCR comes from a young woman who had recovered from COVID-19. This chain connects TRBV18 to TRBJ2-1; maybe TRBD2 (5 bases). Sequences were obtained from PBMCs or T cells enriched from blood (not recorded which). CDR3 amino acids: CASSPLGTSPSEQFF. The DNA for the CDR3 is TGTGCCAGCTCACCGCTCGGTACCTCACCTAGCGAGCAGTTCTTC.